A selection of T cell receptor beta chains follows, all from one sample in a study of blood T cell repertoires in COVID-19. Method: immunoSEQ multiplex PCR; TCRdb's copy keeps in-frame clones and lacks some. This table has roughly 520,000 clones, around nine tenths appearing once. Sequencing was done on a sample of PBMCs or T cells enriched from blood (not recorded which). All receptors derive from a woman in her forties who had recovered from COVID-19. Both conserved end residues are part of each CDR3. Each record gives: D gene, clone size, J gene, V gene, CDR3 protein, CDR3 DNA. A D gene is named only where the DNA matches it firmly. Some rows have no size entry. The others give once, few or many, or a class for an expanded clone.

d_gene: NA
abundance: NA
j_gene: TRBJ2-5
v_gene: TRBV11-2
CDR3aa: CASSLPSRSIQETQYF
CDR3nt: TGTGCCAGCAGCTTACCCTCGAGGAGCATCCAAGAGACCCAGTACTTC

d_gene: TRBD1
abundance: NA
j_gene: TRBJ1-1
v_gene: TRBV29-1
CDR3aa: CSDFLDRAGEAFF
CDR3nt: TGCAGCGACTTCCTCGACAGGGCGGGCGAAGCTTTCTTT

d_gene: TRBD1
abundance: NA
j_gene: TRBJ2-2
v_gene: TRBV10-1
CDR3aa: CASSVDRAPTGELFF
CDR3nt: TGCGCCAGCAGTGTGGACAGGGCGCCCACCGGGGAGCTGTTTTTT

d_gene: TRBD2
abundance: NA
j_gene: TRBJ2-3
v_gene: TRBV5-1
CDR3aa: CASSRTSGSTDTQYF
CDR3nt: TGCGCCAGCAGCAGAACTAGCGGGAGCACAGATACGCAGTATTTT

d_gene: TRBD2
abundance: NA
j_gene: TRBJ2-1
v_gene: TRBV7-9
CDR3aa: CASSQTSGPTGRQFF
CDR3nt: TGTGCCAGCAGCCAAACTAGCGGGCCCACCGGGAGGCAGTTCTTC

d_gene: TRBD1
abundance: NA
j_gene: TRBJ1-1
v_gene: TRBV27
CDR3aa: CASRKRGQGDGNTEAFF
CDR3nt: TGTGCCAGCAGAAAACGGGGACAGGGGGATGGGAACACTGAAGCTTTCTTT

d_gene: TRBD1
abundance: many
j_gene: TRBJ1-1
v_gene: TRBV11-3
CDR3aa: CASSPRRPGQGDTEAFF
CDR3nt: TGTGCCAGCAGCCCGCGACGACCAGGACAGGGCGACACTGAAGCTTTCTTT

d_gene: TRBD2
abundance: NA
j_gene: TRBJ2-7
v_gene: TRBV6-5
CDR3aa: CASSRTTSGTYEQYF
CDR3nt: TGTGCCAGCAGTCGAACGACTAGCGGGACCTACGAGCAGTACTTC

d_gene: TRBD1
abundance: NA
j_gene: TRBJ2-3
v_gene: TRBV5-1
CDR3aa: CASSAQQGSDTQYF
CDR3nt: TGCGCCAGCAGCGCTCAACAGGGGTCAGATACGCAGTATTTT

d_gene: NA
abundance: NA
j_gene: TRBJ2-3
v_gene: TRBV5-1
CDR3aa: CASSRGLVLEDTQYF
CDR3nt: TGCGCCAGCAGCCGGGGTCTAGTACTTGAAGATACGCAGTATTTT

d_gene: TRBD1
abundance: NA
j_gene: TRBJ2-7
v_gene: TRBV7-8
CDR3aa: CASSLAETGSVGEQYF
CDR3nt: TGTGCCAGCAGCTTAGCTGAGACAGGGAGTGTGGGGGAGCAGTACTTC

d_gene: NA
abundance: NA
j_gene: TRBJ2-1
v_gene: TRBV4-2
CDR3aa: CASSPGLTYNEQFF
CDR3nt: TGTGCCAGCAGCCCGGGACTCACCTACAATGAGCAGTTCTTC

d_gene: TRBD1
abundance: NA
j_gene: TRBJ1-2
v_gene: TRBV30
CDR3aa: CAWRKPGTGLGYTF
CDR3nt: TGTGCCTGGAGGAAACCCGGGACAGGGCTTGGCTACACCTTC

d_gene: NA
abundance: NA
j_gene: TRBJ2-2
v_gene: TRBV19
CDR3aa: CASRTANTGELFF
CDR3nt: TGTGCCAGTAGGACAGCGAACACCGGGGAGCTGTTTTTT

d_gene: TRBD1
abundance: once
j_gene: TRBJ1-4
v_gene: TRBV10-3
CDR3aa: CAIGQGQNNEKLFF
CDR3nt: TGTGCCATCGGACAGGGCCAAAACAATGAAAAACTGTTTTTT

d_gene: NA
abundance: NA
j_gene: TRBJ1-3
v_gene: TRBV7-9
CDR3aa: CASSLQEFAGNTIYF
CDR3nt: TGTGCCAGCAGCCTTCAGGAATTCGCTGGAAACACCATATATTTT

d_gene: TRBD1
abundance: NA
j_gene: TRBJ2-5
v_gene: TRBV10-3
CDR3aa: CAISDGTGILQETQYF
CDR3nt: TGTGCCATCAGTGATGGGACAGGCATACTCCAAGAGACCCAGTACTTC

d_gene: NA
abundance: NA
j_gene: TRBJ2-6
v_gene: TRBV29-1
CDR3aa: CSVAGSYYSGANVLTF
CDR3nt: TGCAGCGTTGCGGGTAGCTACTACTCTGGGGCCAACGTCCTGACTTTC

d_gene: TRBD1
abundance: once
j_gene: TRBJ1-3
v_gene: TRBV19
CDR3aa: CASTPQGGTGSGNTIYF
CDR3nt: TGTGCCAGTACCCCCCAAGGGGGGACAGGGTCTGGAAACACCATATATTTT

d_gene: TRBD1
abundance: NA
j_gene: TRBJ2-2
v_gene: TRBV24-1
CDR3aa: CATSDAGQGHGELFF
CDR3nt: TGTGCCACCAGTGATGCCGGACAGGGTCACGGGGAGCTGTTTTTT

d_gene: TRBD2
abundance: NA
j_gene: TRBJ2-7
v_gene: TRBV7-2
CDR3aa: CASSYGGTIPYEQYF
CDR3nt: TGTGCCAGCAGTTACGGTGGGACTATCCCTTACGAGCAGTACTTC

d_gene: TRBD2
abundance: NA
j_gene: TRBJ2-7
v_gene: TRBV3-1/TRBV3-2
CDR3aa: CASSQATSGRAGEQYF
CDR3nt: TGTGCCAGCAGCCAAGCGACTAGCGGGAGGGCCGGGGAGCAGTACTTC

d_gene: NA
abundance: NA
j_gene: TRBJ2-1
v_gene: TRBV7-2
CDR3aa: CASSPTNSHNEQFF
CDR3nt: TGTGCCAGCAGCCCCACCAACAGCCACAATGAGCAGTTCTTC

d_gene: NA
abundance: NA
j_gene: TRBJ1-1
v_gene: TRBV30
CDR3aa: CASSVGDIAHTEAFF
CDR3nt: TGTGCCTCTTCGGTAGGGGACATTGCGCACACTGAAGCTTTCTTT

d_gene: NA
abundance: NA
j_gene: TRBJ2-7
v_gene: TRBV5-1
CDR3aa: CASNRLQGGSYEQYF
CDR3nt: TGCGCCAGCAACCGGTTACAGGGGGGGTCCTACGAGCAGTACTTC

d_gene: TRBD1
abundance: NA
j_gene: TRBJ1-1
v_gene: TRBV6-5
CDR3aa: CASSYLRGQGDTEAFF
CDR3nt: TGTGCCAGCAGTTACCTTCGAGGACAGGGGGACACTGAAGCTTTCTTT

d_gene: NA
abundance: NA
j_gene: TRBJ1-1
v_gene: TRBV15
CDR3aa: CATSRFQNTEAFF
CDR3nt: TGTGCCACCAGCAGGTTTCAGAACACTGAAGCTTTCTTT

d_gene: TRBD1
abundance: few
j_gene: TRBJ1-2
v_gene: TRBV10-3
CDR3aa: CAISANRQGHENGYTF
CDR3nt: TGTGCCATCAGTGCCAATCGACAGGGACATGAAAATGGCTACACCTTC

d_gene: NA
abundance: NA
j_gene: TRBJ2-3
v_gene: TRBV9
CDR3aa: CASSGEDTQYF
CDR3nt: TGTGCCAGCAGCGGAGAAGATACGCAGTATTTT

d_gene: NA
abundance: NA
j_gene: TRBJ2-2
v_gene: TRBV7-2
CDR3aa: CASSRMIGVKRSTGELFF
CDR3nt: TGTGCCAGCAGTCGAATGATCGGCGTTAAGCGGTCCACCGGGGAGCTGTTTTTT

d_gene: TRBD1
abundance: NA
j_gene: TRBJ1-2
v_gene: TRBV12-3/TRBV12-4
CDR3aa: CASTPTGNYGYTF
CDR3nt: TGTGCCAGCACCCCGACAGGGAACTATGGCTACACCTTC

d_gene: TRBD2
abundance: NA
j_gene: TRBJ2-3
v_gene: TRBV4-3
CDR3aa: CASSPNSGSIGDTQYF
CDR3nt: TGCGCCAGCAGCCCAAATAGCGGGAGTATCGGAGATACGCAGTATTTT

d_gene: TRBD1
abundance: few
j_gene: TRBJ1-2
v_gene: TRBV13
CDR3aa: CASSLASSGTGGRNGYTF
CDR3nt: TGTGCCAGCAGCTTAGCGTCAAGTGGGACAGGGGGCAGGAATGGCTACACCTTC

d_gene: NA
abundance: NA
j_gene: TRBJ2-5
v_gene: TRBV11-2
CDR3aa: CASSFRLVETQYF
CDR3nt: TGTGCCAGCAGCTTTCGACTTGTCGAGACCCAGTACTTC

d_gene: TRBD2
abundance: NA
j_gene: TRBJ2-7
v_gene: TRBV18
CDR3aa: CASTPGLAGGYEQYF
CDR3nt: TGTGCCAGCACTCCGGGACTAGCGGGAGGGTACGAGCAGTACTTC

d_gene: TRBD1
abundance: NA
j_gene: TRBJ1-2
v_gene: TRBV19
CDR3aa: CASSLGRDRPANYGYTF
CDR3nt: TGTGCCAGTAGTTTGGGCCGGGACAGGCCTGCTAACTATGGCTACACCTTC

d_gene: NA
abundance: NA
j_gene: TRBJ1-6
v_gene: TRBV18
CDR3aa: CASSPELTENDSPLHF
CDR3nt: TGTGCCAGCTCACCTGAATTGACAGAAAACGATTCACCCCTCCACTTT

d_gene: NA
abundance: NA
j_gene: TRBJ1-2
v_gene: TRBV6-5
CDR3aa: CASRPSHNYGYTF
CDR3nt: TGTGCCAGCAGGCCCTCACACAACTATGGCTACACCTTC

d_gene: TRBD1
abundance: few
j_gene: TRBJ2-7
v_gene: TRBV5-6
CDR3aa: CASSHILGGDYEQYF
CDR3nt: TGTGCCAGCAGCCACATCTTAGGGGGCGACTACGAGCAGTACTTC

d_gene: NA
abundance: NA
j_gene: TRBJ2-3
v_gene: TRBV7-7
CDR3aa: CASSSSGPDTQYF
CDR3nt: TGTGCTAGCAGCTCAAGTGGCCCAGATACGCAGTATTTT

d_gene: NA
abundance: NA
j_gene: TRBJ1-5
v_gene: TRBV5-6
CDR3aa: CASSLSVGTYNQPQHF
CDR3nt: TGTGCCAGCAGCTTGTCGGTAGGGACTTACAATCAGCCCCAGCATTTT

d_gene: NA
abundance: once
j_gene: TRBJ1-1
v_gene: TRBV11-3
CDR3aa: CASSLAGQRNTEAFF
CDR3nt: TGTGCCAGCAGCTTAGCAGGACAGCGGAACACTGAAGCTTTCTTT

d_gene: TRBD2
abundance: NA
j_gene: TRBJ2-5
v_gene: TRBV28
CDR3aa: CASSLGGRETQYF
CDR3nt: TGTGCCAGCAGTTTAGGCGGGAGGGAGACCCAGTACTTC

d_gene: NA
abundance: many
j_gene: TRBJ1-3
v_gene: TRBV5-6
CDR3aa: CASSLGDSGNTIYF
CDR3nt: TGTGCCAGCAGCTTAGGGGACTCTGGAAACACCATATATTTT

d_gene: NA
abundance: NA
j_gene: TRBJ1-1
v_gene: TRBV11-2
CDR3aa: CASSSSGLYEAFF
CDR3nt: TGTGCCAGCAGCTCCTCGGGACTATATGAAGCTTTCTTT

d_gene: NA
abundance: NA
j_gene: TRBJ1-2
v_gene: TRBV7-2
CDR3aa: CASSLGSANYGYTF
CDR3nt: TGTGCCAGCAGCTTAGGTTCAGCTAACTATGGCTACACCTTC